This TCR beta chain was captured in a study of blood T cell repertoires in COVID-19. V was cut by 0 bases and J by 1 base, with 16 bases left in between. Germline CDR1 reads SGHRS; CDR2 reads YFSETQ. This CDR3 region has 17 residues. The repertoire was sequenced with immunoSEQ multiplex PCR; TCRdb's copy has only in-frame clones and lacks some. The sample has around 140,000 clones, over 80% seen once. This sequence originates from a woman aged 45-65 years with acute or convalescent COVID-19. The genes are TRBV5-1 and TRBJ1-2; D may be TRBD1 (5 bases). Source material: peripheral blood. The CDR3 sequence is CASSLENPDTLNYGYTF. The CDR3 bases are TGCGCCAGCAGCTTGGAAAATCCGGACACACTTAACTATGGCTACACCTTC.